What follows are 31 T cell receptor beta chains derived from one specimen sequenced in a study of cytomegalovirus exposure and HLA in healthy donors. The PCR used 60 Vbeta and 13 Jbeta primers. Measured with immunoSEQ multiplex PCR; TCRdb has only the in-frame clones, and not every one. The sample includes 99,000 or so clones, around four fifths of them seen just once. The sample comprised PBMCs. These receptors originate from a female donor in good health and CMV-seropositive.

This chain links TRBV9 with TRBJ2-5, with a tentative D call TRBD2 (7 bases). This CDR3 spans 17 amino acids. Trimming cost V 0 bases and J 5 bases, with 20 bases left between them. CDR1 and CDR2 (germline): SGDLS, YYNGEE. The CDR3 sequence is CASSVEGGYAAGETQYF. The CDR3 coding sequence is TGTGCCAGCAGCGTAGAGGGGGGGTATGCCGCAGGGGAGACCCAGTACTTC.

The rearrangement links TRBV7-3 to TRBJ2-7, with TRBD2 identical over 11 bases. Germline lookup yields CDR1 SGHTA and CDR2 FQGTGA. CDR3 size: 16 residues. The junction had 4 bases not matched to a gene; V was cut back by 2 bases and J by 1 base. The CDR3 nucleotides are TGTGCCAGCAGCTTACCGGGACTAGCGGTATCCTACGAGCAGTACTTC. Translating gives CASSLPGLAVSYEQYF.

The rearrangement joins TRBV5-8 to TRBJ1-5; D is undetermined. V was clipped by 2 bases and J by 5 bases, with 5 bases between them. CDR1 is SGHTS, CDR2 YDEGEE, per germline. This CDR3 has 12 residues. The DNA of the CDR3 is TGTGCCAGCAGCTTACGGGATCAGCCCCAGCATTTT. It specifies CASSLRDQPQHF.

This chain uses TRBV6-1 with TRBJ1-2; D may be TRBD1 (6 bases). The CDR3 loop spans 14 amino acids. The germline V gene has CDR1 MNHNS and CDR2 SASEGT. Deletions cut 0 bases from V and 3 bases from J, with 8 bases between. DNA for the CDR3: TGTGCCAGCAGTGAAGCGCAGGGGTACTATGGCTACACCTTC. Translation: CASSEAQGYYGYTF.

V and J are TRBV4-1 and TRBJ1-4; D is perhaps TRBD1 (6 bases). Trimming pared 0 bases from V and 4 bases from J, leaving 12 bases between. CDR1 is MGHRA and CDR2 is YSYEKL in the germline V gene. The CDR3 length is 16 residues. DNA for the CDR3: TGCGCCAGCAGCCAAGATCAGACAGGAGGTAATGAAAAACTGTTTTTT. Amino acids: CASSQDQTGGNEKLFF.

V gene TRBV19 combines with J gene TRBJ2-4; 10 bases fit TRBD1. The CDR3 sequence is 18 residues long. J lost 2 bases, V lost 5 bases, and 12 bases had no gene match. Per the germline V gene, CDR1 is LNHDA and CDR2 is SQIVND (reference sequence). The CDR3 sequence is CASSLGTGAPESKNIQYF. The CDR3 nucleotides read TGTGCCAGTAGTTTGGGGACAGGGGCCCCAGAATCCAAAAACATTCAGTACTTC.

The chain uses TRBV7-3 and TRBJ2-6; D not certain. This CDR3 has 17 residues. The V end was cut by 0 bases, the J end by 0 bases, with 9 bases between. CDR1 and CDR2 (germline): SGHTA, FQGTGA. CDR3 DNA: TGTGCCAGCAGCTTAACTTTGGCACCCTCTGGGGCCAACGTCCTGACTTTC. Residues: CASSLTLAPSGANVLTF.

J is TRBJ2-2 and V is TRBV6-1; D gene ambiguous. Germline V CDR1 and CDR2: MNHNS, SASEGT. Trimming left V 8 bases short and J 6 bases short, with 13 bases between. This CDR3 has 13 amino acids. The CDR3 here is CASAPTRPGELFF. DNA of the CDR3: TGTGCCAGCGCCCCTACTCGTCCCGGGGAGCTGTTTTTT.

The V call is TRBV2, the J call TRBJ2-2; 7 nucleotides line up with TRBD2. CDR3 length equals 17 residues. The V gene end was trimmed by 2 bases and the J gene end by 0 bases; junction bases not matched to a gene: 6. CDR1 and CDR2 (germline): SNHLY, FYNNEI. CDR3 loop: CASSEPRTRPNTGELFF. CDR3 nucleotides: TGTGCCAGCAGTGAACCGCGGACTAGGCCGAACACCGGGGAGCTGTTTTTT.

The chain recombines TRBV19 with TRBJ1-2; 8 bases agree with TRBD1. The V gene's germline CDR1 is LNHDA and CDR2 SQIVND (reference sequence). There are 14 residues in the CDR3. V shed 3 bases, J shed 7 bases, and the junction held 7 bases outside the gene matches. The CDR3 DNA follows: TGTGCCAGTAGTATGTCCAGGGGGCTCGGTGGCTACACCTTC. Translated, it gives CASSMSRGLGGYTF.

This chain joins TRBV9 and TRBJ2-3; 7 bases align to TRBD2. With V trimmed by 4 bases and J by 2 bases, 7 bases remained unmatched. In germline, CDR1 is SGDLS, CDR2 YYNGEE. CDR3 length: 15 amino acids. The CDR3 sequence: CASSLTGTITDTQYF. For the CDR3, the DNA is TGTGCCAGCAGCCTTACCGGGACTATCACAGATACGCAGTATTTT.

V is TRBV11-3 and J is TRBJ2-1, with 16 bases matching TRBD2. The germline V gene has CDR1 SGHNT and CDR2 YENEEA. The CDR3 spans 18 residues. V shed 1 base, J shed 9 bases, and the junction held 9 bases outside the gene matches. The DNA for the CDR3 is TGTGCCAGCAGCTTAGGTGGAGGGGGACTAGCGGGAGGGGTTGAGCAGTTCTTC. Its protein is CASSLGGGGLAGGVEQFF. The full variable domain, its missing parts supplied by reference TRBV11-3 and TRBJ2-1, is EAGVVQSPRYKIIEKKQPVAFWCNPISGHNTLYWYLQNLGQGPELLIRYENEEAVDDSQLPKDRFSAERLKGVDSTLKIQPAELGDSAVYLCASSLGGGGLAGGVEQFFGPGTRLTVL.

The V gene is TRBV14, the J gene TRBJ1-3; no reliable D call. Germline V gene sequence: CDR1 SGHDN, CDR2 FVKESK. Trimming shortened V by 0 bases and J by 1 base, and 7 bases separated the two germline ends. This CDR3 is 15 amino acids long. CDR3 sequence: CASSQDRSSGNTIYF. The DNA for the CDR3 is TGTGCCAGCAGCCAAGATAGGAGTTCTGGAAACACCATATATTTT.

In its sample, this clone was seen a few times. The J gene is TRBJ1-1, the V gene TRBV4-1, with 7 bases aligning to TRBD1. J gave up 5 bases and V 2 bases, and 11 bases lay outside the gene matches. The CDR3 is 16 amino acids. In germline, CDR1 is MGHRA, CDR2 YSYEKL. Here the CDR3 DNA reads TGCGCCAGCAGCCAAAAGGGACAGACCTTTGGAACTGAAGCTTTCTTT. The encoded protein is CASSQKGQTFGTEAFF.

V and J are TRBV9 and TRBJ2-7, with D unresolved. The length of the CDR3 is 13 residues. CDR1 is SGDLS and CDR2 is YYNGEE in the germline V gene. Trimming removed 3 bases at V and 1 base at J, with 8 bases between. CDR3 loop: CASSGTSSYEQYF. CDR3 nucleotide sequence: TGTGCCAGCAGCGGTACTTCATCCTACGAGCAGTACTTC.

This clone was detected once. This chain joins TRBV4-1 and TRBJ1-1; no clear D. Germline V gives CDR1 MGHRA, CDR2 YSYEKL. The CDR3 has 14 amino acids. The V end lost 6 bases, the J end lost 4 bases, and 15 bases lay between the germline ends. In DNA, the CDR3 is TGCGCCAGCAGTACCACCCCGGGAGGCACTGAAGCTTTCTTT. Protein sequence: CASSTTPGGTEAFF.

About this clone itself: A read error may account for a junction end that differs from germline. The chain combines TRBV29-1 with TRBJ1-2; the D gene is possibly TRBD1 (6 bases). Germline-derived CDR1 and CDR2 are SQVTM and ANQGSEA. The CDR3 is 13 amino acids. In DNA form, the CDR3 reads TGCAGCGTCGAAGGGGGGCAAACATATGGCTACACCTTC. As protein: CSVEGGQTYGYTF.

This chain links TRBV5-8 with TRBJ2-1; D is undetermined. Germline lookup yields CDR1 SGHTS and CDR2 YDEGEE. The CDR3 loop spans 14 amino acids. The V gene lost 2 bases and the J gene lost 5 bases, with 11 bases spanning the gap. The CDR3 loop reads CASSFEPLDNEQFF. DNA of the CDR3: TGTGCCAGCAGCTTCGAACCGCTAGACAATGAGCAGTTCTTC.

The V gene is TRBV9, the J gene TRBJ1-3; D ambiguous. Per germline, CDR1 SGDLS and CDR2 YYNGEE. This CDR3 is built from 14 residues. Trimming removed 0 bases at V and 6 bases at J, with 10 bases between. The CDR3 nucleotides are TGTGCCAGCAGCGTAGCCGGTCCCCTAAACACCATATATTTT. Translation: CASSVAGPLNTIYF.

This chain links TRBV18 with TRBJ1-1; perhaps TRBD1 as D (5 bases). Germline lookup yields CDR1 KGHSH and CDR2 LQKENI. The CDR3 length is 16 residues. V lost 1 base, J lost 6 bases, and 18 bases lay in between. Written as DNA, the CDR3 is TGTGCCAGCTCACCACGGGGGACTGTTATAATACCTGAAGCTTTCTTT. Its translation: CASSPRGTVIIPEAFF.

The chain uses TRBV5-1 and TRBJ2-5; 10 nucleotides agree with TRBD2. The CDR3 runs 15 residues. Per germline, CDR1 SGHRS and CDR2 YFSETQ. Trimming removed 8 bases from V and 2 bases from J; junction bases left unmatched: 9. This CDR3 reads CASSRPAGGQETQYF. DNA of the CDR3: TGCGCCAGTTCCAGGCCAGCGGGGGGGCAAGAGACCCAGTACTTC.

Here the CDR3 reads CASSLGGGDQPQHF. The CDR3 bases are TGTGCCAGCAGCTTGGGAGGAGGGGATCAGCCCCAGCATTTT. The gene calls are TRBV5-4 and TRBJ1-5; D is perhaps TRBD1 (5 bases). CDR3 length: 14 amino acids. CDR1 is SGHNT and CDR2 is YYREEE in the germline V gene (reference sequence). The V gene lost 0 bases and the J gene lost 5 bases, with 9 bases spanning the gap.

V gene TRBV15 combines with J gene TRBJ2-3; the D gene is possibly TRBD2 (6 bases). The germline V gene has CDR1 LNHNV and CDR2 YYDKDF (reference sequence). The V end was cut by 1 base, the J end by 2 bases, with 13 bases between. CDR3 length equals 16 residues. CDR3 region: CATSRAISGFTDTQYF. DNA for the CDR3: TGTGCCACCAGCAGAGCAATTAGCGGTTTCACAGATACGCAGTATTTT.

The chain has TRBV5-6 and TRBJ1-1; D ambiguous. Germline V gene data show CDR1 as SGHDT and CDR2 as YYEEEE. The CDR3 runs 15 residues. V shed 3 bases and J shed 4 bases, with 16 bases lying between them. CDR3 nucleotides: TGTGCCAGCAGCTACCCGACCGGTTCGGGCACTGAAGCTTTCTTT. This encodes CASSYPTGSGTEAFF.

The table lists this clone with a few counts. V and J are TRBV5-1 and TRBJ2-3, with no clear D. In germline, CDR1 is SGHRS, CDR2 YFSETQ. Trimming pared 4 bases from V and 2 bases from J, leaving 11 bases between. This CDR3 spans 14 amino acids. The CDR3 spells CASSVRIDTDTQYF. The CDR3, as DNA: TGCGCCAGCAGCGTCAGGATAGACACAGATACGCAGTATTTT.

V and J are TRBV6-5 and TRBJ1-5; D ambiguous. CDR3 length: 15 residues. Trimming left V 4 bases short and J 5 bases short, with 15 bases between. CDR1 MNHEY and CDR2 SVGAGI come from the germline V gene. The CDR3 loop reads CASSSGRPGDQPQHF. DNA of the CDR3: TGTGCCAGCAGTTCCGGACGGCCCGGGGATCAGCCCCAGCATTTT.

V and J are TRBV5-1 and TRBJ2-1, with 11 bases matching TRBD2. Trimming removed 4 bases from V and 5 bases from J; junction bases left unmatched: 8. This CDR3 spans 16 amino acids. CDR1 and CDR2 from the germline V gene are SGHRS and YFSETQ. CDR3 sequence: CASSGLLAGAHNEQFF. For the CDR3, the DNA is TGCGCCAGCAGCGGGTTACTAGCGGGAGCGCACAATGAGCAGTTCTTC.

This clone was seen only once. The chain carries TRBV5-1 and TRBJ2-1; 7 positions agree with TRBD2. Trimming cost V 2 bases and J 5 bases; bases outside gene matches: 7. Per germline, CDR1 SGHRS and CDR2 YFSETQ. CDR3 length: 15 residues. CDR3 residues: CASSLAGNVNNEQFF. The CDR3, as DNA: TGCGCCAGCAGCTTAGCGGGGAACGTAAACAATGAGCAGTTCTTC.

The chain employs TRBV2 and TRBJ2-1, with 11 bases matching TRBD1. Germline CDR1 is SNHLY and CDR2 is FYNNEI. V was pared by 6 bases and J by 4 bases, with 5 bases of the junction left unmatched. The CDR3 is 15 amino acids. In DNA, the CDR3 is TGTGCCAGCAGCGCGGACAGGGGGCTATACAATGAGCAGTTCTTC. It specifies CASSADRGLYNEQFF.

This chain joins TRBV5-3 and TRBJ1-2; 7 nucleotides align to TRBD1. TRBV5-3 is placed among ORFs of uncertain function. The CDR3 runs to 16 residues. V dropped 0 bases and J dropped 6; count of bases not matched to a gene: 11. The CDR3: CARSLEVATGLHGYTF. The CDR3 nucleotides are TGTGCCAGAAGCTTGGAGGTGGCGACAGGGTTGCATGGCTACACCTTC.

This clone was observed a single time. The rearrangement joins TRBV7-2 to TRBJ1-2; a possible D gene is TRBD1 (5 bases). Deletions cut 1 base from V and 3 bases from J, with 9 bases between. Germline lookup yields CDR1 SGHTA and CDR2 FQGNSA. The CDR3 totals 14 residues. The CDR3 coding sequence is TGTGCCAGCAGCTTAGGAAGGGGTGACTATGGCTACACCTTC. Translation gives CASSLGRGDYGYTF.